This TCR beta chain comes out of a study of technical replicates of blood from a few donors. The J segment lost 4 bases and the V segment lost 4 bases, leaving 14 bases of the junction unmatched. This CDR3 is 17 amino acids long. Germline CDR1 reads GTSNPN; CDR2 reads SVGIG (reference sequence). Assay: immunoSEQ multiplex PCR; the TCRdb copy retains only in-frame clones and omits some. Of some 73,000 clones in the sample, approximately 90% are singletons; the top ten hold around 4.6%. This TCR was sampled from a human donor in good health. Some clones in this sample may be carry-over from other donors' samples. Sequencing input: PBMCs. This chain uses TRBV30 with TRBJ2-3; 10 bases map to TRBD2. CDR3 residues: CAWKLGSSSGRPDTQYF. The CDR3 DNA reads TGTGCCTGGAAGTTGGGGTCGTCTAGCGGGAGACCAGATACGCAGTATTTT.